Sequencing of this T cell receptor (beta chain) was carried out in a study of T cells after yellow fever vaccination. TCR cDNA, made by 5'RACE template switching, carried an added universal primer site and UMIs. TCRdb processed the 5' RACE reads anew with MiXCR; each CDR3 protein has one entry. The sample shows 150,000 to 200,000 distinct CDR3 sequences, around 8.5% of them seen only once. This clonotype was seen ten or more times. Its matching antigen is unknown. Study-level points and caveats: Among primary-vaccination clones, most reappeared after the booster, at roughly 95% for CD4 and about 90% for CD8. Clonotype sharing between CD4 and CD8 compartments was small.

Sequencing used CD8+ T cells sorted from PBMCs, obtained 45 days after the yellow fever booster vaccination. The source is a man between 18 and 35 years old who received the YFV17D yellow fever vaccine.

The CDR3 loop reads CASSPLAGGYNEQFF. CDR3 in DNA: TGTGCCAGCAGCCCACTAGCGGGGGGTTACAATGAGCAGTTCTTC. This chain links TRBV9 with TRBJ2-1; TRBD2 matches 12 bases. CDR1 is SGDLS, CDR2 YYNGEE, per germline. The CDR3 length is 15 residues. V gave up 4 bases and J gave up 4 bases; unmatched junction bases: 3.